Listed below are T cell receptor beta chains from one sample, sequenced in a study of T cell responses to AZD1222 COVID-19 vaccine. Clones were sequenced by immunoSEQ multiplex PCR, and TCRdb holds only the in-frame ones, with some missing. This repertoire shows 100,000 to 150,000 clones, around 84% found once; its top ten account for 10% to 15%. The sample was peripheral blood, taken on day 0 of AZD1222 vaccination. The receptors derive from an adult in good health. Each CDR3 is given with its conserved first and last residue. Fields, in order: V gene, J gene, D gene, clone size, CDR3 DNA, CDR3 protein. A D gene is named only where the DNA matches it firmly. Rows give clone size only sometimes, using once, few, many, or a class for an expanded clone.

TRBV2	TRBJ1-2	NA	NA	TGTGCCAGCAGGCAGACCTACCTTTATGGCTACACCTTC	CASRQTYLYGYTF
TRBV9	TRBJ1-6	TRBD1	NA	TGTGCCAGCAGCCCTGGGGCGGGACAGCTTTATAATTCACCCCTCCACTTT	CASSPGAGQLYNSPLHF
TRBV19	TRBJ2-7	NA	many	TGTGCCAGTAGTTCACAGGGATACGAGCAGTACTTC	CASSSQGYEQYF
TRBV14	TRBJ1-6	NA	NA	TGTGCCAGCAGCCGAGGACGCTCCTATAATTCACCCCTCCACTTT	CASSRGRSYNSPLHF
TRBV5-1	TRBJ2-7	TRBD2	NA	TGCGCCAGCAGCTTCGTATTCCGCGGGAGGTACGAGCAGTACTTC	CASSFVFRGRYEQYF
TRBV9	TRBJ2-7	NA	once	TGTGCCAGCAGCCCCCACGATCTAGGGTCCTACGAGCAGTACTTC	CASSPHDLGSYEQYF
TRBV5-6	TRBJ2-7	NA	NA	TGTGCCAGCAGCTTCTACGGAGTTACCTACGAGCAGTACTTC	CASSFYGVTYEQYF
TRBV11-2	TRBJ1-2	NA	NA	TGTGCCAGCAGCTTAGTTGACTCTCTCTATGACTATGGCTACACCTTC	CASSLVDSLYDYGYTF
TRBV6-6	TRBJ1-1	NA	NA	TGTGCCAGCAGTTATACGGGGAACACTGAAGCTTTCTTT	CASSYTGNTEAFF
TRBV18	TRBJ2-7	TRBD1	once	TGTGCCAGCTCACCCCTGGCGGACAGGAACGAGCAGTACTTC	CASSPLADRNEQYF
TRBV18	TRBJ2-5	NA	once	TGTGCCAGCTCACCCCCCGCAGGGGGGTTTCAAGAGACCCAGTACTTC	CASSPPAGGFQETQYF
TRBV7-2	TRBJ2-5	TRBD1	NA	TGTGCCAGCAGCCCCGGGACAGGGGGACAAGAGACCCAGTACTTC	CASSPGTGGQETQYF
TRBV6-5	TRBJ2-7	NA	few	TGTGCCAGCAGTACCGCCTGGGAGCAGTACTTC	CASSTAWEQYF
TRBV7-2	TRBJ2-1	TRBD1	once	TGTGCCAGCAGCTCGCACCGACAGGGCTTATACTACAATGAGCAGTTCTTC	CASSSHRQGLYYNEQFF
TRBV28	TRBJ1-1	TRBD1	NA	TGTGCCAGCTATCGTGGGGACAGGGTTACTGAAGCTTTCTTT	CASYRGDRVTEAFF
TRBV12-3/TRBV12-4	TRBJ2-1	NA	NA	TGTGCCAGCAGGATAGACTCTTACAATGAGCAGTTCTTC	CASRIDSYNEQFF
TRBV28	TRBJ2-7	NA	NA	TGTGCCAGCAGTTTCTTGTACGAGCAGTACTTC	CASSFLYEQYF
TRBV10-3	TRBJ2-7	NA	NA	TGTGCCATCAGTGAGCGGGGTTCCTACGAGCAGTACTTC	CAISERGSYEQYF
TRBV28	TRBJ1-2	NA	NA	TGTGCCAGCAGTCTCGGGGCCCGATTATATGGCTACACCTTC	CASSLGARLYGYTF
TRBV24-1	TRBJ1-6	NA	few	TGTGCCACCAGTGATTTCCGCAGGGCCCCCTATAATTCACCCCTCCACTTT	CATSDFRRAPYNSPLHF
TRBV27	TRBJ1-5	NA	once	TGTGCCAGCAGTTTATCCGACAGGAATCAGCCCCAGCATTTT	CASSLSDRNQPQHF
TRBV7-6	TRBJ1-1	NA	NA	TGTGCCAGCAGCCTCGACGAGGCCTGGAACACTGAAGCTTTCTTT	CASSLDEAWNTEAFF
TRBV29-1	TRBJ1-2	TRBD1	NA	TGCAGCGTTGAACCCCGGACAGGCCTGGCCCATGGCTACACCTTC	CSVEPRTGLAHGYTF
TRBV28	TRBJ1-2	TRBD1	NA	TGTGCCAGCAGTTCCCGACAGGGGAGGTATGGCTACACCTTC	CASSSRQGRYGYTF
TRBV5-8	TRBJ2-2	NA	NA	TGTGCCAGCAGCTTGCGGGCCAAGCCCGGGGAGCTGTTTTTT	CASSLRAKPGELFF
TRBV4-2	TRBJ2-2	NA	NA	TGTGCCAGCAGCCAAGATGCGCTGAACACCGGGGAGCTGTTTTTT	CASSQDALNTGELFF
TRBV11-2	TRBJ2-3	TRBD1	NA	TGTGCCAGCAGCCCGACAGGGGGCGGCCCAGATACGCAGTATTTT	CASSPTGGGPDTQYF
TRBV7-9	TRBJ1-1	TRBD1	NA	TGTGCCAGCAGCTTAGTAGGGACAGGGGGCACTGAAGCTTTCTTT	CASSLVGTGGTEAFF
TRBV7-9	TRBJ1-1	NA	NA	TGTGCCAGCAGTCCTAAACAGGGGAACACTGAAGCTTTCTTT	CASSPKQGNTEAFF
TRBV7-8	TRBJ2-7	TRBD1	few	TGTGCCAGCAGCTTATCCGGGACAGGGGGTCGTGGGCAGTACTTC	CASSLSGTGGRGQYF
TRBV7-3	TRBJ1-1	TRBD1	once	TGTGCCAGCAGCTTAACCGGACAGGGGAACACTGAAGCTTTCTTT	CASSLTGQGNTEAFF
TRBV6-5	TRBJ1-5	NA	NA	TGTGCCAGTGGTAGGGATAGCAATCAGCCCCAGCATTTT	CASGRDSNQPQHF
TRBV7-2	TRBJ1-6	TRBD1	NA	TGTGCCAGCAGCACCCAGACAGGGTTAGGTTCACCCCTCCACTTT	CASSTQTGLGSPLHF
TRBV27	TRBJ2-2	TRBD1	NA	TGTGCCAGCCGTACCGGGACAGCGAACACCGGGGAGCTGTTTTTT	CASRTGTANTGELFF
TRBV30	TRBJ1-2	NA	NA	TGTGCCTGGAAGGTTAACTATGGCTACACCTTC	CAWKVNYGYTF
TRBV30	TRBJ1-5	NA	NA	TGTGCCTGGAGTGTCTCAGGATCCAATCAGCCCCAGCATTTT	CAWSVSGSNQPQHF
TRBV28	TRBJ1-5	TRBD1	NA	TGTGCCAGCAGTTTATCACCCCGGACAGGAATTAATCAGCCCCAGCATTTT	CASSLSPRTGINQPQHF
TRBV6-6	TRBJ1-2	TRBD1	NA	TGTGCCAGCAGTTACGACAGGGGGCAATATGGCTACACCTTC	CASSYDRGQYGYTF
TRBV5-1	TRBJ1-4	NA	NA	TGCGCCAGCAGCTTGGCCTTCCGGTTAACTAATGAAAAACTGTTTTTT	CASSLAFRLTNEKLFF
TRBV3-1/TRBV3-2	TRBJ2-7	NA	once	TGTGCCAGCAGCCAAGACCGGAGTAGGGGGGGGACCTCCTACGAGCAGTACTTC	CASSQDRSRGGTSYEQYF
TRBV7-2	TRBJ2-7	TRBD1	NA	TGTGCCAGCAGCTTAGTGGGACAGGGGGTGGTTCGGCAGTACTTC	CASSLVGQGVVRQYF
TRBV27	TRBJ1-1	NA	NA	TGTGCCAGCACTACACGGATGAACACTGAAGCTTTCTTT	CASTTRMNTEAFF
TRBV11-1	TRBJ2-1	TRBD1	NA	TGTGCCAGCAGACGCCCGGGGACAGGAAGTGATGAGCAGTTCTTC	CASRRPGTGSDEQFF
TRBV6-5	TRBJ2-2	NA	NA	TGTGCCAGCGAAAACACCGGGGAGCTGTTTTTT	CASENTGELFF
TRBV29-1	TRBJ1-1	TRBD1	NA	TGCAGCGTCCCCACTACCGGGACAGAATCTTTT	CSVPTTGTESF
TRBV3-1/TRBV3-2	TRBJ1-1	NA	NA	TGTGCCAGCAGCCAAGGGGCAGCCAGAGCTTTCTTT	CASSQGAARAFF
TRBV7-2	TRBJ1-2	TRBD1	NA	TGTGCCAGCAGCTCAAATGAGGGGCAGGGGGTCTGGGTGAACTATGGCTACACCTTC	CASSSNEGQGVWVNYGYTF
TRBV10-3	TRBJ2-1	NA	NA	TGTGCCATCAGTGAGCTCGCGGCCCAAGGGGCCGAGCAGTTCTTC	CAISELAAQGAEQFF
TRBV16	TRBJ2-7	NA	NA	TGTGCCAGCAGCCAAGGTTGGGACACTTACGAGCAGTACTTC	CASSQGWDTYEQYF
TRBV7-9	TRBJ2-3	NA	NA	TGTGCCAGCAGCTTGACTGGGGGGGCGGTTACGCAGTATTTT	CASSLTGGAVTQYF
TRBV11-2	TRBJ2-7	NA	NA	TGTGCCAGCAGCTTACAATTCGCGTTCACAGGGACCTACGAGCAGTACTTC	CASSLQFAFTGTYEQYF
TRBV3-1/TRBV3-2	TRBJ2-2	TRBD2	few	TGTGCCAGCAGCCAAGGACTAGCTCGCACCGGGGAGCTGTTTTTT	CASSQGLARTGELFF
TRBV28	TRBJ1-5	TRBD1	NA	TGTGCCAGCAGATCGGGACAGTATAGCAATCAGCCCCAGCATTTT	CASRSGQYSNQPQHF
TRBV24-1	TRBJ2-6	NA	NA	TGTGCCACCAGTGAGGGGGGACGTCCCGGGGCCAACGTCCTGACTTTC	CATSEGGRPGANVLTF
TRBV27	TRBJ2-7	NA	NA	TGTGCCAGCAGTAACACAGGAAACGAGCAGTACTTC	CASSNTGNEQYF
TRBV2	TRBJ1-1	NA	NA	TGTGCCAGCAGTGAAAGGGGCGCTCAGGGTGAAGCTTTCTTT	CASSERGAQGEAFF